This T cell receptor (beta chain) emerged from a study of early T cells in non-severe SARS-CoV-2 infection. Background on the study: Alpha and beta chains were unpaired, from unsorted whole-blood bulk RNA.

The CDR3 loop spans 14 amino acids. V was cut by 3 bases and J by 6 bases, with 11 bases left in between. Researchers tagged individual cDNA molecules with unique molecular identifiers. One entry per CDR3 protein, called by TCRdb with MiXCR from the 5' RACE reads. The repertoire has 37,000 or so distinct CDR3 sequences, over 5% of them found once; the top ten carry around 6.3%. The chain combines TRBV12-3 or TRBV12-4 with TRBJ2-2, with a possible D match to TRBD2 (5 bases). The sample taken for sequencing was whole blood. The receptor's source is an adult who was a healthcare worker with PCR-confirmed SARS-CoV-2 infection or an uninfected control (not recorded which). In nucleotides, the CDR3 is TGTGCCAGCAGTTTGGACTCGGGTCCCGGGGAGCTGTTTTTT. Translation: CASSLDSGPGELFF.